This T cell receptor (beta chain) was obtained from a study of T cell responses to AZD1222 COVID-19 vaccine. For the study at large: Pooled samples include second doses given at about 4 or 12 weeks.

Note on this clone: Its antigen is not known.

The CDR3 is 15 amino acids. The V segment lost 3 bases and the J segment 4 bases; nucleotides outside the gene matches: 7. The germline V gene has CDR1 SGDLS and CDR2 YYNGEE. Repertoires were generated with immunoSEQ multiplex PCR, while TCRdb's copy carries only in-frame clones and drops some. The table shows 100,000 to 130,000 clones, with 70% to 90% occurring only once. General study points: Dominant CD4 TCR responses targeted spike regions 160-218 and 743-854. White British donors predominated, females outnumbered males, and clonal diversity was possibly underestimated. The study found Spike-specific TCR breadth and depth rose after two AZD1222 doses.

The sample here was peripheral blood, taken on day 0 of AZD1222 vaccination. This sequence joins TRBV9 and TRBJ2-1; 7 bases align to TRBD2. This TCR was sampled from an adult in good health. The DNA for the CDR3 is TGTGCCAGCAGCGAGCGCGGGAGTCCTTACAATGAGCAGTTCTTC. Its protein product is CASSERGSPYNEQFF. Combining the CDR3 with reference TRBV9 and TRBJ2-1 gives the whole variable domain DSGVTQTPKHLITATGQRVTLRCSPRSGDLSVYWYQQSLDQGLQFLIQYYNGEERAKGNILERFSAQQFPDLHSELNLSSLELGDSALYFCASSERGSPYNEQFFGPGTRLTVL.